One sample yielded the 26 T cell receptor beta chains listed below, sequenced in a study of lymphopenia after photon versus proton radiotherapy. Clones were read by immunoSEQ multiplex PCR, and TCRdb kept only the in-frame ones, dropping some. This sample has approximately 47,000 clones, with about 85% found just once. The source material was peripheral blood, sampled from a patient treated with photon-based radiotherapy. Receptors were obtained from a man in his forties with gastric cancer.

This chain links TRBV18 with TRBJ2-7; 7 bases line up with TRBD2. CDR1 is KGHSH, CDR2 LQKENI, per germline. The CDR3 totals 13 residues. Trimming cost V 6 bases and J 6 bases; bases outside gene matches: 8. In nucleotides, the CDR3 is TGTGCCAGCTCCCGGAGCGGGGAAGGCGAGCAGTACTTC. Protein sequence: CASSRSGEGEQYF.

The rearrangement joins TRBV5-1 to TRBJ1-2; D unclear. The CDR3 has 14 residues. The V and J ends lost 4 bases and 1 base respectively, with 11 bases between them. CDR1 and CDR2 from the germline V gene are SGHRS and YFSETQ. The CDR3 here is CASSPDGRNYGYTF. CDR3 in DNA: TGCGCCAGCAGCCCTGACGGGCGTAACTATGGCTACACCTTC.

The chain combines TRBV7-2 with TRBJ1-2; the match to TRBD1 covers 7 bases. The CDR3 spans 13 residues. The J segment lost 7 bases and the V segment lost 5 bases, leaving 7 bases of the junction unmatched. CDR1 is SGHTA and CDR2 is FQGNSA in the germline V gene. The chain's CDR3 is CASSPTGRGGYTF. In nucleotides, the CDR3 is TGTGCCAGCAGCCCGACAGGGCGGGGTGGCTACACCTTC.

This clone was seen only once. This chain links TRBV30 with TRBJ2-1; D remains unclear. This CDR3 has 11 residues. Trimming took 4 bases from V and 6 from J, leaving 7 bases between them. Germline CDR1 reads GTSNPN; CDR2 reads SVGIG (reference sequence). CDR3 sequence: CAWTQGNEQFF. DNA of the CDR3: TGTGCCTGGACCCAAGGCAATGAGCAGTTCTTC.

The rearrangement uses TRBV4-2 and TRBJ2-7; D unclear. Trimming left V 0 bases short and J 1 base short, with 10 bases between. The CDR3 runs to 15 residues. Germline V gene data show CDR1 as LGHNA and CDR2 as YNFKEQ. This chain's CDR3 is CASSQDLFPSYEQYF. As DNA, the CDR3 is TGTGCCAGCAGCCAAGATCTTTTCCCTTCCTACGAGCAGTACTTC.

The rearrangement uses TRBV5-5 and TRBJ1-1; D is uncertain. Trimming stripped 3 bases from V and 6 bases from J, with 12 bases between. CDR1 SGHKS and CDR2 YYEKEE come from the germline V gene (reference sequence). CDR3 length equals 13 residues. The CDR3 DNA reads TGTGCCAGCAGCTCGGACCCCCTTGCTGAAGCTTTCTTT. This gives the protein CASSSDPLAEAFF.

The genes are TRBV16 and TRBJ2-3; no clear D gene. With 3 bases removed from V and 1 base from J, the gap between germline ends came to 2 bases. The CDR3 has 12 amino acids. Germline V gene lookup returns CDR1 KGHSY and CDR2 FQNENV. DNA of the CDR3: TGTGCCAGCAGCCAGGGCACAGATACGCAGTATTTT. It translates to CASSQGTDTQYF.

The rearrangement joins TRBV7-9 to TRBJ1-2; D uncertain. Trimming took 6 bases from V and 3 from J, leaving 14 bases between them. Germline CDR1 reads SEHNR; CDR2 reads FQNEAQ (reference sequence). This CDR3 region has 14 residues. The CDR3 DNA is TGTGCCAGCAGTCGACTCGGCGACTACTATGGCTACACCTTC. Its protein product is CASSRLGDYYGYTF.

The CDR3 loop is CASSREARRGPQETQYF. Written as DNA, the CDR3 is TGTGCCAGCAGCCGGGAGGCTCGGCGGGGGCCTCAAGAGACCCAGTACTTC. The rearrangement links TRBV5-6 to TRBJ2-5; D may be TRBD2 (7 bases). Trimming removed 4 bases at V and 2 bases at J, with 21 bases between. CDR3 length equals 17 residues. Germline CDR1 SGHDT, CDR2 YYEEEE. Drawing the rest from reference TRBV5-6 and TRBJ2-5, the complete variable domain is DAGVTQSPTHLIKTRGQQVTLRCSPKSGHDTVSWYQQALGQGPQFIFQYYEEEERQRGNFPDRFSGHQFPNYSSELNVNALLLGDSALYLCASSREARRGPQETQYFGPGTRLLVL.

This chain uses TRBV9 with TRBJ1-1; D ambiguous. The ends were cut back, 0 bases at V and 2 bases at J, with 8 bases in the middle. Germline V gives CDR1 SGDLS, CDR2 YYNGEE. The CDR3 loop spans 14 amino acids. CDR3 DNA sequence: TGTGCCAGCAGCGTAGTCCAGACAAACACTGAAGCTTTCTTT. Its translation is CASSVVQTNTEAFF.

The rearrangement joins TRBV27 to TRBJ2-7; 8 nucleotides match TRBD1. Trimming took 6 bases from V and 3 from J; bases not matched to a gene: 10. This CDR3 has 15 amino acids. The germline CDR1 and CDR2 sequences are MNHEY and SMNVEV (reference sequence). CDR3 bases: TGTGCCAGCAGCCCGAAACGGACAGGGCTCTACGAGCAGTACTTC. It yields the protein CASSPKRTGLYEQYF.

This chain's CDR3 is CASSEAETDYYEQYF. The CDR3 DNA sequence: TGTGCCAGCAGTGAAGCAGAGACAGACTACTACGAGCAGTACTTC. The chain uses TRBV6-1 and TRBJ2-7; D possibly uses TRBD1 or TRBD2 (5 bases each). The V end was cut by 0 bases, the J end by 3 bases, with 12 bases between. The CDR3 is made up of 15 amino acids. Germline assignment: CDR1 MNHNS and CDR2 SASEGT.

The chain has TRBV2 and TRBJ1-2; 8 bases fit TRBD1. V was clipped by 5 bases and J by 9 bases; unmatched bases: 8. The CDR3 sequence is 13 residues long. Germline CDR1 is SNHLY and CDR2 is FYNNEI. The CDR3 nucleotides are TGTGCCAGCAGTCGGGGGGACAGGAGAAGCTACACCTTC. It is translated as CASSRGDRRSYTF.

The chain has TRBV28 and TRBJ2-7, with 10 bases fitting TRBD1. The V and J ends lost 4 bases and 0 bases, in that order; junction bases with no gene match: 15. CDR1 is MDHEN and CDR2 is SYDVKM in the germline V gene. The CDR3 loop spans 19 amino acids. The CDR3, as DNA: TGTGCCAGCAGTTCCCTCAGCCTCACCCGGGACAGGGGCTCCTACGAGCAGTACTTC. The encoded protein is CASSSLSLTRDRGSYEQYF.

The chain couples TRBV6-5 to TRBJ2-5, with D perhaps matching TRBD1 or TRBD2 (6 bases each). Trimming left V 4 bases short and J 2 bases short, with 14 bases between. The CDR3 extends over 15 amino acids. The germline V gene has CDR1 MNHEY and CDR2 SVGAGI. Here the CDR3 reads CASSSAGGPQETQYF. CDR3 nucleotides: TGTGCCAGCAGTTCCGCCGGGGGCCCGCAAGAGACCCAGTACTTC.

This clone showed up just once. This may stem from a read error, because a much larger clone lies one nucleotide away. The chain links TRBV4-3 to TRBJ2-1; the D gene is possibly TRBD1 (5 bases). The CDR3 has 17 amino acids. Per the germline V gene, CDR1 is LGHNA and CDR2 is YSLEER. The CDR3 loop reads CASNQDPGPSSYNEQFF. The CDR3 DNA sequence: TGCGCCAGCAACCAAGATCCAGGGCCCAGCTCCTACAATGAGCAGTTCTTC.

The chain combines TRBV6-4 with TRBJ2-6; TRBD1 agrees at 7 bases. The junction had 1 base not matched to a gene; V was cut back by 0 bases and J by 2 bases. There are 16 residues in the CDR3. Germline lookup yields CDR1 MRHNA and CDR2 SNTAGT. The CDR3 region has the DNA TGTGCCAGCAGTGACTCAGGGGGCGCTGGGGCCAACGTCCTGACTTTC. Residues: CASSDSGGAGANVLTF.

The rearrangement links TRBV19 to TRBJ2-7; D gene unclear. Germline CDR1 is LNHDA and CDR2 is SQIVND (reference sequence). Trimming removed 0 bases at V and 0 bases at J, with 9 bases between. This CDR3 spans 15 amino acids. This chain's CDR3 is CASSIDLEYSYEQYF. DNA for the CDR3: TGTGCCAGTAGTATAGATCTGGAGTACTCCTACGAGCAGTACTTC.

The rearrangement links TRBV7-2 to TRBJ1-4, with D possibly TRBD1 on 5 matching bases. Trimming removed 7 bases at V and 8 bases at J, with 17 bases between. Per germline, CDR1 SGHTA and CDR2 FQGNSA. The CDR3 has 14 residues. The CDR3 region has the DNA TGTGCCAGCATGGGCGCAGGGAGGGGCGAAAAACTGTTTTTT. This translates into CASMGAGRGEKLFF.

The chain has TRBV7-6 and TRBJ2-1; 10 bases map to TRBD1. The length of the CDR3 is 15 residues. V dropped 4 bases and J dropped 4; count of bases not matched to a gene: 4. Germline-derived CDR1 and CDR2 are SGHVS and FNYEAQ. The CDR3 protein is CASSYGTGDYNEQFF. Written as DNA, the CDR3 is TGTGCCAGCAGCTACGGGACAGGGGATTACAATGAGCAGTTCTTC.

The chain links TRBV10-3 to TRBJ2-5; D ambiguous. Looked up from germline, CDR1 is ENHRY and CDR2 is SYGVKD. The CDR3 totals 12 residues. With 4 bases removed from V and 3 bases from J, the gap between germline ends came to 6 bases. The CDR3 protein is CAISGPEETQYF. The DNA for the CDR3 is TGTGCCATCAGTGGACCTGAAGAGACCCAGTACTTC.

This sequence joins TRBV18 and TRBJ2-3; D may be TRBD2 (5 bases). With 4 bases removed from V and 3 bases from J, the gap between germline ends came to 11 bases. CDR3 size: 14 residues. The germline V gene has CDR1 KGHSH and CDR2 LQKENI. The CDR3 is CASSRGVGTDTQYF. DNA of the CDR3: TGTGCCAGCTCACGGGGAGTCGGTACAGATACGCAGTATTTT.

V gene TRBV2 combines with J gene TRBJ1-6; 7 nucleotides match TRBD1. V trimming: 8 bases; J trimming: 10 bases; junction bases outside the gene matches: 14. The CDR3 loop spans 15 amino acids. CDR1 is SNHLY, CDR2 FYNNEI, per germline. CDR3 in amino acids: CASPGQPLLGSPLHF. In DNA, the CDR3 is TGTGCCAGCCCGGGACAGCCACTTTTGGGGTCACCCCTCCACTTT.

The chain couples TRBV7-2 to TRBJ1-5, with D tentatively TRBD1 (6 bases). Germline V CDR1 and CDR2: SGHTA, FQGNSA. This CDR3 is built from 17 residues. V lost 5 bases and J lost 0, with 17 bases in between. Here the CDR3 DNA reads TGTGCCAGCAGCATTAGAGGGACACAGTATAGCAATCAGCCCCAGCATTTT. Protein sequence: CASSIRGTQYSNQPQHF.

The gene calls are TRBV5-4 and TRBJ2-2; TRBD1 matches at 8 bases. After removal of 0 bases from V and 5 bases from J, the junction contained 3 bases not matched to a gene. Germline-derived CDR1 and CDR2 are SGHNT and YYREEE (reference sequence). This CDR3 is 15 amino acids long. The DNA of the CDR3 is TGTGCCAGCAGCTTGGGGACAGGGAATACCGGGGAGCTGTTTTTT. Its translation: CASSLGTGNTGELFF.

The V gene is TRBV20-1, the J gene TRBJ2-5, with D possibly matching TRBD1 (5 bases). Per germline, CDR1 DFQATT and CDR2 SNEGSKA (reference sequence). CDR3 length: 11 amino acids. The CDR3 is CSPRQQETQYF. CDR3 DNA: TGCAGCCCGCGACAGCAAGAGACCCAGTACTTC.